Each of the 18 T cell receptor beta chains below was sequenced from the same sample in a study of blood T cell repertoires in COVID-19. Repertoires were generated with immunoSEQ multiplex PCR, while TCRdb's copy carries only in-frame clones and drops some. This sample has roughly 100,000 clones, with roughly 92% found just once. Sequencing was done on a sample of peripheral blood. The receptor set was obtained from a man over 45 with active COVID-19.

V usage is TRBV7-9 and J usage is TRBJ2-3; 10 bases map to TRBD2. This CDR3 comprises 17 residues. V shed 5 bases, J shed 2 bases, and the junction held 10 bases outside the gene matches. Germline CDR1 is SEHNR and CDR2 is FQNEAQ (reference sequence). The CDR3 spells CASSDTVSGRDTDTQYF. CDR3 nucleotides: TGTGCCAGCAGCGATACTGTAAGCGGGAGGGACACAGATACGCAGTATTTT.

Here the CDR3 reads CASSRSGELFF. In DNA, the CDR3 is TGTGCCAGCAGCAGATCCGGGGAGCTGTTTTTT. J is TRBJ2-2 and V is TRBV12-3 or TRBV12-4; no clear D gene. Trimming took off 6 bases at V and 6 bases at J, with 5 bases between the two ends. This CDR3 has 11 amino acids.

The chain has TRBV28 and TRBJ2-5; D is unresolved. The germline gives CDR1 MDHEN, CDR2 SYDVKM. The CDR3 runs 14 residues. The germline V and J ends were trimmed by 2 bases and 5 bases, with 12 bases remaining between them. The CDR3 DNA sequence: TGTGCCAGCAGTTTAGGGCCCAGAACGGAGACCCAGTACTTC. This translates into CASSLGPRTETQYF.

The rearrangement joins TRBV11-3 to TRBJ2-3; possible D gene TRBD1, 5 bases. The CDR3 is 15 amino acids. V shed 1 base and J shed 5 bases, with 13 bases lying between them. The germline gives CDR1 SGHNT, CDR2 YENEEA. The CDR3 DNA reads as TGTGCCAGCAGCTTAGGCGGTCCTCAGGGAGATACGCAGTATTTT. Protein product: CASSLGGPQGDTQYF.

The rearrangement uses TRBV30 and TRBJ2-5; the match to TRBD2 covers 14 bases. The germline gives CDR1 GTSNPN, CDR2 SVGIG (reference sequence). The length of the CDR3 is 15 residues. Unmatched junction bases numbered 8, after V lost 4 bases and J lost 7 bases. Here the CDR3 reads CAWNRGLAGVVTQYF. CDR3 DNA sequence: TGTGCCTGGAACAGGGGACTAGCGGGAGTCGTGACCCAGTACTTC.

The chain has TRBV25-1 and TRBJ1-6, with 8 bases fitting TRBD1. V was pared by 3 bases and J by 10 bases, with 8 bases of the junction left unmatched. CDR3 length equals 15 residues. CDR1 is MGHDK and CDR2 is SYGVNS in the germline V gene. The CDR3 DNA reads TGTGCCAGCAGTGACTCGACAGGGGATTTCTCACCCCTCCACTTT. Amino acids: CASSDSTGDFSPLHF.

V and J are TRBV4-2 and TRBJ1-2; 9 bases are shared with TRBD1. This CDR3 region has 16 residues. V trimming: 1 base; J trimming: 3 bases; junction bases outside the gene matches: 6. Looked up from germline, CDR1 is LGHNA and CDR2 is YNFKEQ. CDR3 loop: CASSQGPGQGDYGYTF. Here the CDR3 DNA reads TGTGCCAGCAGCCAAGGCCCGGGACAGGGAGACTATGGCTACACCTTC.

The chain uses TRBV24-1 and TRBJ2-2, with 11 bases aligning to TRBD1. Germline V gene sequence: CDR1 KGHDR, CDR2 SFDVKD. The CDR3 consists of 16 residues. The ends lost 3 bases at V and 5 bases at J; junction bases unmatched: 4. The CDR3 sequence: CATSDPGQGATGELFF. The CDR3 DNA sequence: TGTGCCACCAGTGATCCCGGACAGGGGGCTACCGGGGAGCTGTTTTTT.

The chain uses TRBV24-1 and TRBJ1-6, with D unclear. V lost 2 bases and J 7 bases, leaving 8 bases between the germline ends. The CDR3 length is 14 residues. Looked up from germline, CDR1 is KGHDR and CDR2 is SFDVKD. The CDR3 loop is CATSDSSQNSPLHF. DNA of the CDR3: TGTGCCACCAGTGATTCCAGTCAGAATTCACCCCTCCACTTT.

This sequence joins TRBV24-1 and TRBJ2-1; 9 bases align to TRBD2. CDR1 is KGHDR, CDR2 SFDVKD, per germline. The ends lost 7 bases at V and 8 bases at J; junction bases unmatched: 8. The CDR3 totals 14 residues. CDR3 in DNA: TGTGCCACCAGACGTAGCGGGAGCGGGGATGAGCAGTTCTTC. It encodes CATRRSGSGDEQFF.

The chain is built from TRBV7-3 and TRBJ1-1, with 8 bases identical to TRBD1. Unmatched junction bases numbered 6, after V lost 5 bases and J lost 1 base. The CDR3 spans 15 residues. CDR1 is SGHTA and CDR2 is FQGTGA in the germline V gene. CDR3 in amino acids: CASSLHGTGNTEAFF. The CDR3 nucleotides are TGTGCCAGCAGCCTGCACGGGACAGGGAACACTGAAGCTTTCTTT. Full variable domain (remainder filled in from reference TRBV7-3 and TRBJ1-1): GAGVSQTPSNKVTEKGKYVELRCDPISGHTALYWYRQSLGQGPEFLIYFQGTGAADDSGLPNDRFFAVRPEGSVSTLKIQRTERGDSAVYLCASSLHGTGNTEAFFGQGTRLTVV.

The chain is built from TRBV13 and TRBJ2-5; a weak D match, TRBD2 (5 bases). The CDR3 runs to 15 residues. Trimming cost V 1 base and J 0 bases, with 9 bases left between them. Germline-derived CDR1 and CDR2 are PRHDT and FYEKMQ (reference sequence). CDR3 sequence reads: CASSLDGRNQETQYF. The CDR3 DNA sequence: TGTGCCAGCAGCTTAGATGGGAGAAACCAAGAGACCCAGTACTTC.

This chain connects TRBV7-9 to TRBJ2-3; D call uncertain. V lost 5 bases and J 2 bases, leaving 8 bases between the germline ends. Germline-derived CDR1 and CDR2 are SEHNR and FQNEAQ (reference sequence). CDR3 size: 13 residues. The CDR3 spells CASSPHPTDTQYF. Written as DNA, the CDR3 is TGTGCCAGCAGCCCCCATCCCACAGATACGCAGTATTTT.

The V call is TRBV2, the J call TRBJ1-6, with D maybe TRBD1 (5 bases). The CDR3 is 14 amino acids. The germline CDR1 and CDR2 sequences are SNHLY and FYNNEI. Trimming pared 5 bases from V and 9 bases from J, leaving 14 bases between. The CDR3: CASSLQAGFSPLHF. The CDR3 nucleotides are TGTGCCAGCAGTCTACAGGCTGGGTTTTCACCCCTCCACTTT.

The CDR3 region has the DNA TGTGCCAGCAGCTTAGGAAACCAGGGCTACACCTTC. It yields the protein CASSLGNQGYTF. The chain combines TRBV7-9 with TRBJ1-2; D not certain. The CDR3 sequence is 12 residues long. Between the trimmed V and J ends, which lost 1 base and 8 bases, there was a span of 8 bases. The germline gives CDR1 SEHNR, CDR2 FQNEAQ (reference sequence).

V and J are TRBV11-1 and TRBJ2-5, with TRBD2 matching 12 bases. The CDR3 sequence is 15 residues long. The V and J ends lost 5 bases and 9 bases, in that order; junction bases with no gene match: 10. Germline CDR1 reads SGHAT; CDR2 reads FQDESV (reference sequence). The CDR3 loop is CASSRTSGARGAQYF. The CDR3 coding sequence is TGTGCCAGCAGCCGGACTAGCGGGGCCAGAGGGGCCCAGTACTTC.

As DNA, the CDR3 is TGTGCCAGCCTCTCCCGGGGGGAGGGTAAGGTTGGCTACACCTTC. As protein: CASLSRGEGKVGYTF. This chain joins TRBV19 and TRBJ1-2; D is possibly TRBD1 (5 bases). The V gene lost 9 bases and the J gene lost 7 bases, with 24 bases spanning the gap. This CDR3 is 15 amino acids long. Looked up from germline, CDR1 is LNHDA and CDR2 is SQIVND (reference sequence).

The DNA for the CDR3 is TGCAGCGTTGAATGGGCGAACACAGATACGCAGTATTTT. Its protein product is CSVEWANTDTQYF. The chain recombines TRBV29-1 with TRBJ2-3, with D uncertain. Germline values: CDR1 SQVTM, CDR2 ANQGSEA. The CDR3 consists of 13 residues. Trimming removed 2 bases at V and 2 bases at J, with 8 bases between.